The 11 T cell receptor beta chains reported below all come from one sample, sequenced in a study of cytomegalovirus exposure and HLA in healthy donors. Vbeta (60) and Jbeta (13) primers were used in the PCR. Clones were read by immunoSEQ multiplex PCR, and TCRdb kept only the in-frame ones, dropping some. The sample holds approximately 100,000 clones; 65% to 80% are singletons and the top ten take roughly 3%. Sample: PBMCs. Receptor source: a female donor in good health and CMV-seronegative.

The chain uses TRBV7-2 and TRBJ2-3; TRBD1 aligns across 10 bases. J gave up 5 bases and V 3 bases, and 8 bases lay outside the gene matches. Per the germline V gene, CDR1 is SGHTA and CDR2 is FQGNSA. The CDR3 spans 16 residues. CDR3 nucleotides: TGTGCCAGCAGCTTGATGCCGGGACAGGGGAGAGATACGCAGTATTTT. It is translated as CASSLMPGQGRDTQYF.

The V gene is TRBV29-1, the J gene TRBJ2-1, with TRBD2 matching 10 bases. Germline V lookup: CDR1 SQVTM, CDR2 ANQGSEA. V shed 6 bases, J shed 12 bases, and the junction held 11 bases outside the gene matches. CDR3 size: 13 residues. The CDR3 here is CSVAPGTSEGQFF. CDR3 in DNA: TGCAGCGTGGCCCCGGGGACTAGCGAAGGGCAGTTCTTC.

The V call is TRBV15, the J call TRBJ2-1, with 9 bases that match TRBD2. V shed 5 bases and J 4 bases; nucleotides not matched to a gene: 15. Germline CDR1 is LNHNV and CDR2 is YYDKDF (reference sequence). This CDR3 has 18 residues. CDR3 nucleotides: TGTGCCACCAGCTCCCGGGGGACCAGCGGGGGGACATACAATGAGCAGTTCTTC. As protein: CATSSRGTSGGTYNEQFF.

V is TRBV19 and J is TRBJ1-2; the match to TRBD1 covers 7 bases. With V trimmed by 3 bases and J by 4 bases, 2 bases remained unmatched. The CDR3 has 13 residues. Germline CDR1 LNHDA, CDR2 SQIVND (reference sequence). CDR3 DNA sequence: TGTGCCAGTAGTATCGGACAGGTCTATGGCTACACCTTC. Amino acid sequence: CASSIGQVYGYTF. Looking up the rest from reference TRBV19 and TRBJ1-2 gives the full variable domain: DGGITQSPKYLFRKEGQNVTLSCEQNLNHDAMYWYRQDPGQGLRLIYYSQIVNDFQKGDIAEGYSVSREKKESFPLTVTSAQKNPTAFYLCASSIGQVYGYTFGSGTRLTVV.

CDR3 loop: CASSVTGLLDGANVLTF. The CDR3 DNA follows: TGCGCCAGCAGCGTGACAGGGTTGCTAGACGGGGCCAACGTCCTGACTTTC. This chain uses TRBV5-1 with TRBJ2-6; 7 nucleotides align to TRBD1. Losses at the gene ends were 4 bases for V and 4 bases for J; bases not matched to a gene: 11. Germline V gives CDR1 SGHRS, CDR2 YFSETQ. The CDR3 runs to 17 residues.

Details on this clone: Distinct nucleotide sequences in the sample also encode this CDR3. The CDR3 bases are TGTGCCAGCAGCTTGGTCCAGGGCGCCTTTAATGAAAAACTGTTTTTT. It codes for CASSLVQGAFNEKLFF. This chain links TRBV7-8 with TRBJ1-4, with D possibly being TRBD1 (5 bases). Trimming removed 3 bases at V and 4 bases at J, with 15 bases between. In germline, CDR1 is SGHVS, CDR2 FQNEAQ. This CDR3 contains 16 residues.

The V call is TRBV6-5, the J call TRBJ2-5; D gene unclear. The assigned J gene may be wrong: the sequence end matches TRBJ2-7 better. The CDR3 covers 14 residues. CDR1 MNHEY and CDR2 SVGAGI come from the germline V gene. The DNA for the CDR3 is TGTGCCAGCAGCCGGAGCCTTTCCACCTACGAGCAGTACTTC. This sequence encodes CASSRSLSTYEQYF.

The chain uses TRBV5-1 and TRBJ2-5, with TRBD2 matching 8 bases. Germline V lookup: CDR1 SGHRS, CDR2 YFSETQ. V trimming: 0 bases; J trimming: 3 bases; junction bases outside the gene matches: 7. CDR3 size: 16 residues. The CDR3 reads CASSLDVTSDKETQYF. The CDR3 DNA reads as TGCGCCAGCAGCTTGGACGTGACTAGCGACAAAGAGACCCAGTACTTC. The whole variable domain, remainder taken from reference TRBV5-1 and TRBJ2-5, is KAGVTQTPRYLIKTRGQQVTLSCSPISGHRSVSWYQQTPGQGLQFLFEYFSETQRNKGNFPGRFSGRQFSNSRSEMNVSTLELGDSALYLCASSLDVTSDKETQYFGPGTRLLVL.

This sequence joins TRBV6-1 and TRBJ1-1, with D unresolved. V was shortened by 5 bases and J by 0 bases, with 13 bases between the two germline ends. The CDR3 extends over 15 amino acids. Germline CDR1 MNHNS, CDR2 SASEGT. CDR3 nucleotides: TGTGCCAGCAGTAGGACTGTGGAGATGAACACTGAAGCTTTCTTT. Its translation is CASSRTVEMNTEAFF.

The chain has TRBV11-2 and TRBJ1-2, with D uncertain. In germline, CDR1 is SGHAT, CDR2 FQNNGV. Deletions cut 5 bases from V and 7 bases from J, with 14 bases between. The CDR3 extends over 13 amino acids. The CDR3 DNA sequence: TGTGCCAGCAGCCCCGGGAGAGTTCTTGGCTACACCTTC. Translated: CASSPGRVLGYTF.

The chain recombines TRBV11-2 with TRBJ2-1, with 10 positions matching TRBD2. V shed 3 bases, J shed 6 bases, and the junction held 5 bases outside the gene matches. This CDR3 is built from 15 residues. Germline V gene sequence: CDR1 SGHAT, CDR2 FQNNGV. CDR3 bases: TGTGCCAGCAGCTTTAGCGGGGGGCCAGGCAATGAGCAGTTCTTC. As protein: CASSFSGGPGNEQFF.